The sequence of this T cell receptor (beta chain) was determined in a study of Graves' ophthalmopathy and Graves' hyperthyroidism. This clonotype has a handful of counts. Moderate-to-severe activity, CAS at least 3, NOSPECS at least 4 and duration under 3 months characterized donors with ophthalmopathy. As the template, RNA transcripts were used to amplify TCR beta CDR3 regions. An initial RT-PCR round employing HTBI primers preceded a second-round multiplex PCR. MiXCR was run by TCRdb on the multiplex PCR reads, yielding one entry per CDR3 protein. The sample has around 600,000 distinct CDR3 sequences; over 40% are singletons. The clonotype was recovered from an adult man with Graves' ophthalmopathy. The sample comprised peripheral blood.

The CDR3 reads CAWSARGGRGTEAFF. CDR3 sequence (DNA): TGTGCCTGGAGTGCTCGTGGAGGGAGAGGCACTGAAGCTTTCTTT. This rearrangement joins TRBV30 to TRBJ1-1; the D is unclear. The ends were cut back, 1 base at V and 4 bases at J, with 16 bases in the middle. Germline assignment: CDR1 GTSNPN and CDR2 SVGIG (reference sequence). This CDR3 spans 15 amino acids.